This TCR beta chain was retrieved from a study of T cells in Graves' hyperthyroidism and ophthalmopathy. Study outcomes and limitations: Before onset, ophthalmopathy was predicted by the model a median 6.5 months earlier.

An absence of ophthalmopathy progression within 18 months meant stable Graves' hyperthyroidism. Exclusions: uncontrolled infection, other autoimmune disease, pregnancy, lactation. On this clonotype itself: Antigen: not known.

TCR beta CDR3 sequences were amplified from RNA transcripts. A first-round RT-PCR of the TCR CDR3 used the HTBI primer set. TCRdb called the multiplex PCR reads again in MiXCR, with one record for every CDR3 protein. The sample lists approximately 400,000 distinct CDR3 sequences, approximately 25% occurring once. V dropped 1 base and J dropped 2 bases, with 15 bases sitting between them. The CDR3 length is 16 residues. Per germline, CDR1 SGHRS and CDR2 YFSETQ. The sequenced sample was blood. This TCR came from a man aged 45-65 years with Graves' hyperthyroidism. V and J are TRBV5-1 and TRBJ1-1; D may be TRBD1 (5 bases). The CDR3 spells CASSLSGPGANTEAFF. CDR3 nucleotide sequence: TGCGCCAGCAGCTTGTCGGGGCCCGGGGCAAACACTGAAGCTTTCTTT.